This T cell receptor beta chain derives from a study of T and B cells in COVID-19 patients. TRB was amplified from approximately 250-480 ng of blood genomic DNA. BIOMED2 TRB-A/B primer pools were used in multiplex TRB PCR. Via MiXCR, TCRdb re-called the multiplex PCR reads, giving one row per CDR3 protein. The sample has 20,000 to 30,000 distinct CDR3 sequences; approximately 30% are singletons. The TCR originated in a human donor who had recovered from COVID-19. Material for sequencing was blood.

The CDR3 DNA sequence: TGTGCCAGTAGTATCGGGTCGCAGGGAAGAACTGAAGCTTTCTTT. Its protein product is CASSIGSQGRTEAFF. V is TRBV19 and J is TRBJ1-1, with a weak D call TRBD1 (5 bases). With 3 bases removed from V and 5 bases from J, the gap between germline ends came to 16 bases. This CDR3 has 15 amino acids. The germline gives CDR1 LNHDA, CDR2 SQIVND (reference sequence).